The 22 T cell receptor beta chains presented below share a single source sample, sequenced in a study of T-cell memory formation after mild COVID-19. TCRdb itself ran the 5' RACE reads through MiXCR, one entry per CDR3 protein. Here the sample spans around 340,000 distinct CDR3 sequences, around 21% being singletons. The specimen sequenced was PBMCs or a T cell subset sorted from them (not recorded which). The receptors originated from an adult woman who had mild COVID-19 (a few samples of this study predate the infection). Cell type and time point are not known.

This clonotype was picked up a small number of times. The chain is built from TRBV11-2 and TRBJ2-5; D may be TRBD1 (6 bases). This CDR3 is built from 13 residues. Trimming pared 3 bases from V and 5 bases from J, leaving 10 bases between. Germline lookup yields CDR1 SGHAT and CDR2 FQNNGV. The CDR3 DNA sequence: TGTGCCAGCAGCTTTATGGGGGCGGAGACCCAGTACTTC. Translating it yields CASSFMGAETQYF.

Ten or more counts support this clonotype. The chain employs TRBV24-1 and TRBJ2-1, with TRBD2 matching 14 bases. Germline V gene data show CDR1 as KGHDR and CDR2 as SFDVKD. The V and J ends lost 1 base and 0 bases, in that order; junction bases with no gene match: 10. The CDR3 contains 21 residues. The CDR3 DNA reads TGTGCCACCAGTGATTTTTTGGGGACTAGCGGGGGCCTCAGCTCCTACAATGAGCAGTTCTTC. Amino acid sequence: CATSDFLGTSGGLSSYNEQFF.

In this sample, this clonotype turned up once. V gene TRBV3-1 combines with J gene TRBJ2-3, with D possibly being TRBD2 (5 bases). V was trimmed by 1 base and J by 2 bases, leaving 7 bases between them. This CDR3 has 14 residues. Germline V gene data show CDR1 as LGHDT and CDR2 as YNNKEL (reference sequence). The CDR3 DNA reads as TGTGCCAGCAGCCAAGCTAGCTTCACAGATACGCAGTATTTT. It is translated as CASSQASFTDTQYF.

The rearrangement joins TRBV20-1 to TRBJ2-7, with a weak D call TRBD1 (6 bases). Germline lookup yields CDR1 DFQATT and CDR2 SNEGSKA (reference sequence). V lost 4 bases to trimming and J lost 6 bases, with 16 bases between them. CDR3 length equals 13 residues. CDR3 residues: CSATQGFAREQYF. DNA for the CDR3: TGCAGTGCTACACAGGGTTTTGCTCGCGAGCAGTACTTC.

This clonotype was detected only a few times. The CDR3: CASSQGGGADYNEQFF. As DNA, the CDR3 is TGCGCCAGCAGCCAAGGAGGGGGGGCAGATTACAATGAGCAGTTCTTC. The chain has TRBV4-3 and TRBJ2-1; possible D gene TRBD2, 7 bases. The CDR3 is 16 amino acids. Trimming took 1 base from V and 4 from J, leaving 14 bases between them. The germline CDR1 and CDR2 sequences are LGHNA and YSLEER.

In this sample, this clonotype turned up a few times. The gene calls are TRBV6-5 and TRBJ1-2; D not certain. Trimming pared 5 bases from V and 0 bases from J, leaving 16 bases between. The CDR3 has 16 amino acids. Looked up from germline, CDR1 is MNHEY and CDR2 is SVGAGI. In nucleotides, the CDR3 is TGTGCCAGCAGTATGAGGGAGAGATTAGCTAACTATGGCTACACCTTC. It encodes CASSMRERLANYGYTF.

This clonotype was seen a few times. The chain has TRBV24-1 and TRBJ1-2; D ambiguous. The CDR3 is made up of 14 amino acids. Per the germline V gene, CDR1 is KGHDR and CDR2 is SFDVKD. V lost 2 bases, J lost 8 bases, and 14 bases lay in between. The CDR3 here is CATSDSGSIAGYTF. The CDR3 region has the DNA TGTGCCACCAGTGATTCGGGCAGTATCGCCGGCTACACCTTC.

The chain joins TRBV24-1 to TRBJ1-1; D ambiguous. Per germline, CDR1 KGHDR and CDR2 SFDVKD. This CDR3 is 14 amino acids long. The V end lost 3 bases, the J end lost 4 bases, and 11 bases lay between the germline ends. CDR3 DNA sequence: TGTGCCACCAGTGATAGTCGGGTACTCACTGAAGCTTTCTTT. This gives the protein CATSDSRVLTEAFF.

This chain links TRBV18 with TRBJ2-1; TRBD2 aligns across 8 bases. The CDR3 length is 16 residues. J lost 4 bases, V lost 8 bases, and 13 bases had no gene match. The V gene's germline CDR1 is KGHSH and CDR2 LQKENI. In nucleotides, the CDR3 is TGTGCCAGCGTGGGGATCGAGCGGGGGCCTTACAATGAGCAGTTCTTC. Protein: CASVGIERGPYNEQFF.

The sample holds a few counts of this clonotype. The CDR3 bases are TGTGCCAGCAGTTTAGCCGGGGCAGGCAACTACGAGCAGTACTTC. It yields the protein CASSLAGAGNYEQYF. The rearrangement joins TRBV12-3 or TRBV12-4 to TRBJ2-7; D is perhaps TRBD1 or TRBD2 (5 bases each). The germline V and J ends were trimmed by 0 bases and 3 bases, with 12 bases remaining between them. The CDR3 is 15 amino acids.

This chain links TRBV7-9 with TRBJ1-6; D remains ambiguous. Looked up from germline, CDR1 is SEHNR and CDR2 is FQNEAQ (reference sequence). CDR3 length: 14 residues. V was trimmed by 1 base and J by 9 bases, leaving 10 bases between them. The CDR3 protein is CASSLDVSRSPLHF. CDR3 sequence (DNA): TGTGCCAGCAGCTTAGACGTATCCCGTTCACCCCTCCACTTT.

The gene calls are TRBV11-2 and TRBJ2-5, with D tentatively TRBD1 (7 bases). This CDR3 has 16 amino acids. In germline, CDR1 is SGHAT, CDR2 FQNNGV. V lost 3 bases and J 2 bases, leaving 16 bases between the germline ends. The CDR3 DNA follows: TGTGCCAGCAGCTTTTATGGCAGGGGGGTTCAAGAGACCCAGTACTTC. Translation: CASSFYGRGVQETQYF.

J is TRBJ2-1 and V is TRBV12-3 or TRBV12-4; D tentatively fits TRBD1 or TRBD2 (5 bases each). The V end lost 5 bases, the J end lost 0 bases, and 8 bases lay between the germline ends. The CDR3 has 14 amino acids. The CDR3 DNA follows: TGTGCCAGCAGTGCAGGGAGCTCCTACAATGAGCAGTTCTTC. It translates to CASSAGSSYNEQFF.

V and J are TRBV29-1 and TRBJ2-1; 7 bases align to TRBD2. J gave up 3 bases and V 7 bases, and 6 bases lay outside the gene matches. Germline-derived CDR1 and CDR2 are SQVTM and ANQGSEA. The CDR3 is 13 amino acids. As DNA, the CDR3 is TGCAGCGAGGAGGAGCGGGGCTACAATGAGCAGTTCTTC. Its protein product is CSEEERGYNEQFF.

The chain recombines TRBV7-8 with TRBJ2-1; 14 bases align to TRBD2. CDR1 SGHVS and CDR2 FQNEAQ come from the germline V gene. Trimming cost V 5 bases and J 8 bases; bases outside gene matches: 11. There are 17 residues in the CDR3. For the CDR3, the DNA is TGTGCCAGCAGCCTTATAGGGACTAGCGGGAGTATCTATGAGCAGTTCTTC. Its translation: CASSLIGTSGSIYEQFF.

This clonotype was counted a few times. The chain links TRBV4-3 to TRBJ2-1; TRBD2 aligns across 8 bases. CDR1 LGHNA and CDR2 YSLEER come from the germline V gene. This CDR3 is built from 15 residues. The ends lost 0 bases at V and 7 bases at J; junction bases unmatched: 5. The CDR3 sequence: CASSQDALAENEQFF. The CDR3 DNA reads as TGCGCCAGCAGCCAAGATGCACTAGCGGAAAATGAGCAGTTCTTC.

The rearrangement joins TRBV13 to TRBJ1-4; weak D call: TRBD1 (6 bases). The germline V gene has CDR1 PRHDT and CDR2 FYEKMQ (reference sequence). Trimming left V 5 bases short and J 7 bases short, with 17 bases between. The CDR3 has 15 amino acids. This CDR3 is CASSPRGEGGEKLFF. The CDR3 region has the DNA TGTGCCAGCAGCCCCCGGGGAGAGGGGGGTGAAAAACTGTTTTTT.

The CDR3 DNA follows: TGTGCCAGCAGCTTCGGGCAGGGGGCATATGGCTACACCTTC. Protein product: CASSFGQGAYGYTF. This sequence joins TRBV7-9 and TRBJ1-2; 8 bases map to TRBD1. CDR3 length equals 14 residues. V gave up 3 bases and J gave up 5 bases; unmatched junction bases: 5. CDR1 and CDR2 from the germline V gene are SEHNR and FQNEAQ (reference sequence). Looking up the rest from reference TRBV7-9 and TRBJ1-2 gives the full variable domain: DTGVSQNPRHKITKRGQNVTFRCDPISEHNRLYWYRQTLGQGPEFLTYFQNEAQLEKSRLLSDRFSAERPKGSFSTLEIQRTEQGDSAMYLCASSFGQGAYGYTFGSGTRLTVV.

This clonotype came up many times. The rearrangement links TRBV7-8 to TRBJ2-7; weak D call: TRBD1 (6 bases). CDR3 size: 15 residues. V lost 7 bases, J lost 1 base, and 17 bases lay in between. Germline CDR1 and CDR2: SGHVS and FQNEAQ. The CDR3 coding sequence is TGTGCCAGCACCGTCGAACCGGGACAATCCTACGAGCAGTACTTC. This translates into CASTVEPGQSYEQYF.

This clonotype has just a few counts. The gene calls are TRBV4-1 and TRBJ1-3; D is unclear. Trimming removed 1 base from V and 0 bases from J, with 7 bases in between. CDR3 length: 15 residues. Germline CDR1 MGHRA, CDR2 YSYEKL. This CDR3 is CASSQGWSSGNTIYF. In DNA, the CDR3 is TGCGCCAGCAGCCAAGGATGGAGCTCTGGAAACACCATATATTTT.

This clonotype was picked up a small number of times. This chain connects TRBV29-1 to TRBJ1-2, with unresolved D. The CDR3 consists of 11 residues. Germline CDR1 SQVTM, CDR2 ANQGSEA. V lost 4 bases, J lost 4 bases, and 7 bases lay in between. The CDR3 loop is CSVVASYGYTF. CDR3 nucleotides: TGCAGCGTTGTTGCCTCCTATGGCTACACCTTC.

The chain is built from TRBV12-3 or TRBV12-4 and TRBJ2-1; 10 bases line up with TRBD2. The CDR3 has 12 residues. The trim removed 8 bases at V and 10 bases at J, leaving 5 bases unmatched. The CDR3 sequence: CASRTSGPEQFF. CDR3 sequence (DNA): TGTGCCAGCCGGACTAGCGGCCCAGAGCAGTTCTTC.